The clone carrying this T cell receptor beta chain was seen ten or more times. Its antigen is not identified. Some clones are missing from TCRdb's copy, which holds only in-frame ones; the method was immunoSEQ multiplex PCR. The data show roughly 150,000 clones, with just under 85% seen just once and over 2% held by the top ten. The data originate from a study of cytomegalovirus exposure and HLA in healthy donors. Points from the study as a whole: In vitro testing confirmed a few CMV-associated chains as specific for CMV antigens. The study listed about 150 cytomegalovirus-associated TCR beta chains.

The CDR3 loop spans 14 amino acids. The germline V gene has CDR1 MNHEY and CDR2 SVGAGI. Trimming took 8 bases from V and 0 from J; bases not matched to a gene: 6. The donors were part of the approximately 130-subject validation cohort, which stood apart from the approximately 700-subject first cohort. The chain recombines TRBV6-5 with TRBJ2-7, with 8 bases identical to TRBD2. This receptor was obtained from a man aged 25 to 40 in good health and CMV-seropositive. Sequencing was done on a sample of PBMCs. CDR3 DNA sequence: TGTGCCAGCGGGGGGCGGGGGGCCTCCTACGAGCAGTACTTC. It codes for CASGGRGASYEQYF.